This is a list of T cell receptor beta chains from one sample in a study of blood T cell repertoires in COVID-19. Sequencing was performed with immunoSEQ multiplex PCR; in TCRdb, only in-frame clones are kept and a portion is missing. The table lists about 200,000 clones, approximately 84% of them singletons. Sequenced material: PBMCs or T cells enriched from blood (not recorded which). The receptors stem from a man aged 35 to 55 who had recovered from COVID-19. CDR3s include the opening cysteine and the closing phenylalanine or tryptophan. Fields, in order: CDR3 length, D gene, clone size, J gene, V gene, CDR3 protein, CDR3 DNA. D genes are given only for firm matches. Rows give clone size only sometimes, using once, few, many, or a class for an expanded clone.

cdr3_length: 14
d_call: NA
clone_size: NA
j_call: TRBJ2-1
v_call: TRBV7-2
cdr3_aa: CASIMGPSIDEQFF
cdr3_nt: TGTGCCAGCATCATGGGCCCCAGTATCGATGAGCAGTTCTTC

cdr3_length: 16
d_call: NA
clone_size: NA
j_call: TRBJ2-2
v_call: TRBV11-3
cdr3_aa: CASSLGIRDYTGELFF
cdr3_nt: TGTGCCAGCAGCTTAGGGATCAGGGATTACACCGGGGAGCTGTTTTTT

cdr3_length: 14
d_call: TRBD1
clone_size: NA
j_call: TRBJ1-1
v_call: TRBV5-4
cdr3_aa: CASSQGGPVLEAFF
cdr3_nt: TGTGCCAGCAGCCAGGGGGGCCCCGTACTTGAAGCTTTCTTT

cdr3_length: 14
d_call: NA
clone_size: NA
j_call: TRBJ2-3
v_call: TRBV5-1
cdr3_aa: CASSFSGVGDTQYF
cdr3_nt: TGCGCCAGCAGCTTTTCGGGGGTTGGGGATACGCAGTATTTT

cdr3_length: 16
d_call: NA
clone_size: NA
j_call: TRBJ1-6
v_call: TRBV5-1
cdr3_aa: CASSLDSSTLASPLHF
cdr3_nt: TGCGCCAGCAGCTTGGACAGTTCAACCCTCGCTTCACCCCTCCACTTT

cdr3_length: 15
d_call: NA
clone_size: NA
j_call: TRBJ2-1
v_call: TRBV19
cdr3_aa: CASSSRADIYNEQFF
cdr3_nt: TGTGCCAGTAGTTCTCGGGCGGACATATACAATGAGCAGTTCTTC

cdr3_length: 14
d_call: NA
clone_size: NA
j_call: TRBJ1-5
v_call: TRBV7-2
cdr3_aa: CASSLTAGGQPQHF
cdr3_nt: TGTGCCAGCAGCTTAACGGCTGGAGGTCAGCCCCAGCATTTT

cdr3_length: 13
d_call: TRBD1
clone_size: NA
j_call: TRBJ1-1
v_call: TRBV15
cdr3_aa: CATTDDRVGEAFF
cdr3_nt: TGTGCCACCACCGATGACAGGGTTGGTGAAGCTTTCTTT

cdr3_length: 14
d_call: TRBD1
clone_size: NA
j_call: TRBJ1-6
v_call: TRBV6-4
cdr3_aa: CASSDSTGFSPLHF
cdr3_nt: TGTGCCAGCAGTGACTCGACAGGGTTTTCACCCCTCCACTTT

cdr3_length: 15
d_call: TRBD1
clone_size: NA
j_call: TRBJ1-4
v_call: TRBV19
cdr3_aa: CASSAATGSNEKLFF
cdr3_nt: TGTGCCAGTAGTGCTGCGACAGGGAGTAATGAAAAACTGTTTTTT

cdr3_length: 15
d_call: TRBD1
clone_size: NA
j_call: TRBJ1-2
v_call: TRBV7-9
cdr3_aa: CASSKRQGDHYGYTF
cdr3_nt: TGTGCCAGCAGTAAGCGACAGGGAGATCACTATGGCTACACCTTC

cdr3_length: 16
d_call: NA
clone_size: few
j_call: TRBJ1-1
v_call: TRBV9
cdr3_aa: CASSVGSRTANTEAFF
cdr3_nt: TGTGCCAGCAGCGTAGGATCGCGGACAGCGAACACTGAAGCTTTCTTT

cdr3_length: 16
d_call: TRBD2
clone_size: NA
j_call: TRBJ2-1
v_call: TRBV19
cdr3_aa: CASSTTSGGFINEQFF
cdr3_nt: TGTGCCAGTAGCACCACTAGCGGGGGGTTTATCAATGAGCAGTTCTTC

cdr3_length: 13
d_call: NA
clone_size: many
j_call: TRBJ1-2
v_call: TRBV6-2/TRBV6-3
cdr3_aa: CASSYNRAYGYTF
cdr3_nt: TGTGCCAGCAGTTACAACAGGGCCTATGGCTACACCTTC

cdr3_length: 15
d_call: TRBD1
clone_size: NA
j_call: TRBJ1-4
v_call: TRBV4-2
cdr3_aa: CASSQGEDRGEKLFF
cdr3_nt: TGTGCCAGCAGCCAAGGGGAGGACAGGGGTGAAAAACTGTTTTTT

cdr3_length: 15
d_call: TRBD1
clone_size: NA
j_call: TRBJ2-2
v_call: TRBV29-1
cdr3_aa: CSVEEVGTGGGELFF
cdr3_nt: TGCAGCGTTGAAGAGGTCGGGACAGGGGGCGGGGAGCTGTTTTTT

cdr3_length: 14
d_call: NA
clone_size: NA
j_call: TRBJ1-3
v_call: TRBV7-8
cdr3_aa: CASSLASSGNTIYF
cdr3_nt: TGTGCCAGCAGCTTAGCTAGCTCTGGAAACACCATATATTTT

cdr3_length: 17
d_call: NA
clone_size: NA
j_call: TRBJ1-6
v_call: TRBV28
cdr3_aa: CASSAPRGVAYNSPLHF
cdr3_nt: TGTGCCAGCAGTGCCCCCCGGGGGGTGGCCTATAATTCACCCCTCCACTTT

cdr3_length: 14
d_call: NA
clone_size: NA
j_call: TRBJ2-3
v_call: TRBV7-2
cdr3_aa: CASRKRLGTDTQYF
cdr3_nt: TGTGCCAGCAGAAAACGACTAGGCACAGATACGCAGTATTTT

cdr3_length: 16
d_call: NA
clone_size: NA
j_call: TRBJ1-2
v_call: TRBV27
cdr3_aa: CASSFWGEGSYGGYTF
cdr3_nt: TGTGCCAGCAGTTTTTGGGGCGAGGGGAGCTATGGAGGGTACACCTTC

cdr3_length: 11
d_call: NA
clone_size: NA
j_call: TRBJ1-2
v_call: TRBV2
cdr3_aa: CASSWAGRYTF
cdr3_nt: TGTGCCAGCAGCTGGGCCGGCCGGTACACCTTC

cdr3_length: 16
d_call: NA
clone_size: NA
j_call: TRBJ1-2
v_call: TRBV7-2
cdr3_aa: CASSLVRQALRYGYTF
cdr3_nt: TGTGCCAGCAGCTTAGTCCGACAGGCTCTCCGGTATGGCTACACCTTC

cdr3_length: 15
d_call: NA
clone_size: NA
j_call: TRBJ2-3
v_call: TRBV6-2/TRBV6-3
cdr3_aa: CASSYFPGLSDTQYF
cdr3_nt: TGTGCCAGCAGTTACTTCCCAGGGCTGTCTGATACGCAGTATTTT

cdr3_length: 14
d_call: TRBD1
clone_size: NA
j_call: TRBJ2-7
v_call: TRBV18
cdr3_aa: CASLPGQGSYEQYF
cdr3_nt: TGTGCCAGCTTGCCGGGACAGGGATCCTACGAGCAGTACTTC

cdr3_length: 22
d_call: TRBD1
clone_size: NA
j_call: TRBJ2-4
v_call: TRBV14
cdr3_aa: CASSQEGGPRPDRAAAKNIQYF
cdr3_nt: TGTGCCAGCAGCCAAGAAGGTGGGCCGCGACCCGACAGGGCGGCGGCCAAAAACATTCAGTACTTC

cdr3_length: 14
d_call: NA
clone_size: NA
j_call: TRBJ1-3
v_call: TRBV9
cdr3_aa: CASSVDNSGNTIYF
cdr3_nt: TGTGCCAGCAGCGTAGACAACTCTGGAAACACCATATATTTT

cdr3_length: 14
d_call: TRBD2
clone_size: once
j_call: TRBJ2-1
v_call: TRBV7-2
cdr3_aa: CASSGGLAFNEQFF
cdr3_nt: TGTGCCAGCTCGGGGGGACTAGCTTTCAATGAGCAGTTCTTC

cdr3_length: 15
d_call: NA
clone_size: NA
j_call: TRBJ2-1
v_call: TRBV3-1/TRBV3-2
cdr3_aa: CASSQVRTTLNKQFF
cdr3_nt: TGTGCCAGCAGCCAAGTCCGGACTACCCTTAATAAGCAGTTCTTC

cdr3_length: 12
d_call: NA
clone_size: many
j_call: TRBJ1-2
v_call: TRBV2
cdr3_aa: CASAFSNYGYTF
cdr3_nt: TGTGCCAGCGCGTTTTCTAACTATGGCTACACCTTC

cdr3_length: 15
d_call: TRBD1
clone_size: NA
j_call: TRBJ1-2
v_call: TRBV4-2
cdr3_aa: CASSQDWQGGYGYTF
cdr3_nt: TGTGCCAGCAGCCAAGATTGGCAGGGGGGCTATGGCTACACCTTC

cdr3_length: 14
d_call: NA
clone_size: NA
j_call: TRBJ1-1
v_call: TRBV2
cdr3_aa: CASSLNRVSGEAFF
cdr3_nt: TGTGCCAGCAGCTTGAACAGGGTTTCCGGTGAAGCTTTCTTT

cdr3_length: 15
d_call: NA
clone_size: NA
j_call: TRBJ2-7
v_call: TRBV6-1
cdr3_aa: CASSEMGRSNYEQYF
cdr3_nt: TGTGCCAGCAGTGAAATGGGCAGGTCTAACTACGAGCAGTACTTC

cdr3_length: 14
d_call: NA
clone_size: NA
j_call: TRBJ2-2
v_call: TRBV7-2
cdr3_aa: CASSFSGNTGELFF
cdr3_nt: TGTGCCAGCAGCTTTTCGGGGAACACCGGGGAGCTGTTTTTT

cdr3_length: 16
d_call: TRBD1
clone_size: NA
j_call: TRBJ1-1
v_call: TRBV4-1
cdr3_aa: CASSQVGVRGRSEAFF
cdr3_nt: TGCGCCAGCAGCCAAGTGGGGGTCAGGGGGCGAAGTGAAGCTTTCTTT

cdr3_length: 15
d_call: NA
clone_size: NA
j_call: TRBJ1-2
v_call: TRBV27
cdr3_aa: CASSSLAGGEVGYTF
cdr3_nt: TGTGCCAGCAGTTCCCTAGCGGGGGGAGAGGTTGGCTACACCTTC

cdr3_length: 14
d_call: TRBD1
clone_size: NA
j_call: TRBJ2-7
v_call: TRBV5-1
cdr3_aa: CASSAGTGAYEQYF
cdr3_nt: TGCGCCAGCAGTGCCGGGACAGGGGCCTACGAGCAGTACTTC

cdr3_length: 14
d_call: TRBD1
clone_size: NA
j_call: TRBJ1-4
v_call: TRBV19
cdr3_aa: CASATGGTNEKLFF
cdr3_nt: TGTGCCAGCGCCACAGGGGGCACTAATGAAAAACTGTTTTTT

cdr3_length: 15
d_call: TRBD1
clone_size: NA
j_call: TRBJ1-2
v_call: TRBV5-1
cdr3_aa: CASSDGQGTNYGYTF
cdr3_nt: TGCGCCAGCAGCGACGGACAGGGAACGAACTATGGCTACACCTTC

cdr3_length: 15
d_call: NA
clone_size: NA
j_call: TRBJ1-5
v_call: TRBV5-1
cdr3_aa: CASSPSGGSNQPQHF
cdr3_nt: TGCGCCAGCAGCCCGTCGGGGGGTAGCAATCAGCCCCAGCATTTT

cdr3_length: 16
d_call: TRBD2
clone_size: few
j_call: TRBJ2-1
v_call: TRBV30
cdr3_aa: CAWSVLGSGGHSEQFF
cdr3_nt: TGTGCCTGGAGTGTACTAGGGAGCGGGGGGCATAGTGAGCAGTTCTTC

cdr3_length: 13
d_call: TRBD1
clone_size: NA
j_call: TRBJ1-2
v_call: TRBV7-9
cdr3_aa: CASSHGTGDGYTF
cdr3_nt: TGTGCCAGCAGCCATGGGACAGGGGATGGCTACACCTTC

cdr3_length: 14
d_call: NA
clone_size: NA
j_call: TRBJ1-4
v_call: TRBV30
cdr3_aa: CAWSDAHWNEKLFF
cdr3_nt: TGTGCCTGGAGTGACGCGCACTGGAATGAAAAACTGTTTTTT

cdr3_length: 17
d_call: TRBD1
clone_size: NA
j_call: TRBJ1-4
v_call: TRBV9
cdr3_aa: CASSLDRGHLSKEKLFF
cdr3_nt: TGTGCCAGCAGCCTGGACAGGGGACATCTCTCTAAGGAAAAACTGTTTTTT

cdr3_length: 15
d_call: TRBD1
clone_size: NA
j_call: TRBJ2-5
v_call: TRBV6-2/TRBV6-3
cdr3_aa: CASSHLQGDQGTQYF
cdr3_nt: TGTGCCAGCAGCCACCTCCAGGGGGATCAGGGGACCCAGTACTTC

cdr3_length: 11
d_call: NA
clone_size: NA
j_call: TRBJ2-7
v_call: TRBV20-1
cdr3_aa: CSAPTAGEQYF
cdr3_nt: TGCAGTGCTCCCACGGCGGGGGAGCAGTACTTC

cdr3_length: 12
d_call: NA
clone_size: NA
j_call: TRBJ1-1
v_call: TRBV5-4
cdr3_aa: CASSFGGTEAFF
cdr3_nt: TGTGCCAGCAGCTTCGGAGGCACTGAAGCTTTCTTT

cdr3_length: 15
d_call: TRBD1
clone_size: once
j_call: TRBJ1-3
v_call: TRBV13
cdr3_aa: CASSPTTGTGNTIYF
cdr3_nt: TGTGCCAGCAGCCCGACGACAGGGACTGGAAACACCATATATTTT

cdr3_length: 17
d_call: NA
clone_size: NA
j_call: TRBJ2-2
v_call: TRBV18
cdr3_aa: CASSPTGKGTNTGELFF
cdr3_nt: TGTGCCAGCTCACCAACAGGGAAGGGGACGAACACCGGGGAGCTGTTTTTT

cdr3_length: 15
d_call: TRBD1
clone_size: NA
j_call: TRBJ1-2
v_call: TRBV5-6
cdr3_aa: CASSLTGVPLNGYTF
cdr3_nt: TGTGCCAGCAGCCTCACAGGGGTTCCTTTAAATGGCTACACCTTC

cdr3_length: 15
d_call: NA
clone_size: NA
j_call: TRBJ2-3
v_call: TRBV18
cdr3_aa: CASSLDTFSTDTQYF
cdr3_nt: TGTGCCAGCTCACTTGACACGTTTAGCACAGATACGCAGTATTTT

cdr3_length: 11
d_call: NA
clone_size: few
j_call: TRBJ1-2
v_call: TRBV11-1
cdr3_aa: CASGGNYGYTF
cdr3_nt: TGTGCCAGCGGGGGGAACTATGGCTACACCTTC